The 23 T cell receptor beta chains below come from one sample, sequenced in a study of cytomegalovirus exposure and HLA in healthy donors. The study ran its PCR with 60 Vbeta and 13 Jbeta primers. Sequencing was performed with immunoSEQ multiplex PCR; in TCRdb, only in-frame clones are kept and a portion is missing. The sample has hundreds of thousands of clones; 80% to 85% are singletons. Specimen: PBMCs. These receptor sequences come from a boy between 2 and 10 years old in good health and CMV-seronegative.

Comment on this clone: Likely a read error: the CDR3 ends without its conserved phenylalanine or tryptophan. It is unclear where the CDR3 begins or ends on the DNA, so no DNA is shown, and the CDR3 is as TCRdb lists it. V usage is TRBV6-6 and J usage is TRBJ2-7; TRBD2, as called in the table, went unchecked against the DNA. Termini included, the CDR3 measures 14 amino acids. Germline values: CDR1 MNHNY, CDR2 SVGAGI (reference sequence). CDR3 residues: CASSYGPGTSGFPI.

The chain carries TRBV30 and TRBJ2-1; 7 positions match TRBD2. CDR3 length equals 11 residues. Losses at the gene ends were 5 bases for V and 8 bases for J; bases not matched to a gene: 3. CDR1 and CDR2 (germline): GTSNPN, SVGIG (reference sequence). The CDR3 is CAWSGLDEQFF. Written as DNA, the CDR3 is TGTGCCTGGTCCGGACTAGATGAGCAGTTCTTC.

For the CDR3, the DNA is TGCGCCAGCAGCTTGCGACAGGGGGAAGCTTTCTTT. Residues: CASSLRQGEAFF. This chain uses TRBV5-1 with TRBJ1-1; 8 bases map to TRBD1. Germline CDR1 and CDR2: SGHRS and YFSETQ. This CDR3 region has 12 residues. J gave up 8 bases and V 1 base, and 1 base lay outside the gene matches.

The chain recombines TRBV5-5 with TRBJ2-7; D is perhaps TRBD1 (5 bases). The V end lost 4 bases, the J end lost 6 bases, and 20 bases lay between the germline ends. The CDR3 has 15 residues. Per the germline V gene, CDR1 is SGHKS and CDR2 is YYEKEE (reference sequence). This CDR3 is CASSKATGSGLEQYF. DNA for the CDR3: TGTGCCAGCAGCAAAGCTACAGGTTCCGGCCTCGAGCAGTACTTC.

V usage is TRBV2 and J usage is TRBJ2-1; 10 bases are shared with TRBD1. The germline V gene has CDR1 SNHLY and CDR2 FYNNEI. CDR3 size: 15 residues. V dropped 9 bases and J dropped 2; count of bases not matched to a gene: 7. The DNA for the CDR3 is TGTGCCAGGACAGGGGGCGCGGGTCCCTACAATGAGCAGTTCTTC. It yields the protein CARTGGAGPYNEQFF.

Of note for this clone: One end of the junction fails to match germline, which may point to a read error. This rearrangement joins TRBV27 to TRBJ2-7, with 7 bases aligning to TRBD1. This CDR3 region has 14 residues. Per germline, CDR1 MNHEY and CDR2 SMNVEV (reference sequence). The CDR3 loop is CASGFQGQNYEQYF. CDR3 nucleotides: TGTGCCAGCGGTTTTCAGGGACAGAATTACGAGCAGTACTTC.

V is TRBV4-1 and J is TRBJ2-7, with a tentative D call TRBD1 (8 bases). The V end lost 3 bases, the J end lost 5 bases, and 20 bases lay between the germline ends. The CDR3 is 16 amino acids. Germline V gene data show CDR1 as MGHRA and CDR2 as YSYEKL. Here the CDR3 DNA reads TGCGCCAGCAGCCAGTCAGGGGGCGCGGGGGAACACGAGCAGTACTTC. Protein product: CASSQSGGAGEHEQYF.

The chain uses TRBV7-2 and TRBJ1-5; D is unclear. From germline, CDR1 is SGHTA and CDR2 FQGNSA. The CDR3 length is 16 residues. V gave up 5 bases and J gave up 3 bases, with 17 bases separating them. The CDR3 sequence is CASSNGAGVNNQPQHF. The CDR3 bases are TGTGCCAGCAGCAACGGCGCCGGGGTCAACAATCAGCCCCAGCATTTT. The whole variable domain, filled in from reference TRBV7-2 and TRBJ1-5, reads GAGVSQSPSNKVTEKGKDVELRCDPISGHTALYWYRQSLGQGLEFLIYFQGNSAPDKSGLPSDRFSAERTGGSVSTLTIQRTQQEDSAVYLCASSNGAGVNNQPQHFGDGTRLSIL.

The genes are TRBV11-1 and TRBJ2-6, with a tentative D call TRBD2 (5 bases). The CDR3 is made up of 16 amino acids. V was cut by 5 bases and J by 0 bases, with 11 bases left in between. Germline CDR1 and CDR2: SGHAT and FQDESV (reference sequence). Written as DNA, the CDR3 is TGTGCCAGCAGCCCCGTCACTAGCTCTGGGGCCAACGTCCTGACTTTC. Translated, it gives CASSPVTSSGANVLTF.

This chain's CDR3 is CAWSTGVGYTF. The CDR3 DNA is TGTGCCTGGAGTACAGGGGTTGGCTACACCTTC. This sequence joins TRBV30 and TRBJ1-2; TRBD1 aligns across 7 bases. Germline assignment: CDR1 GTSNPN and CDR2 SVGIG (reference sequence). CDR3 length equals 11 residues. V shed 2 bases and J 7 bases; nucleotides not matched to a gene: 1.

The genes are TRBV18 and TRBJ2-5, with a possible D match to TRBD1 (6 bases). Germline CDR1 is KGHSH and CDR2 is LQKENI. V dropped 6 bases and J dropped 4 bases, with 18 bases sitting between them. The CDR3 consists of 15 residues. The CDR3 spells CASSPVLGQRETQYF. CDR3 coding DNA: TGTGCCAGCTCTCCAGTACTAGGACAGAGAGAGACCCAGTACTTC.

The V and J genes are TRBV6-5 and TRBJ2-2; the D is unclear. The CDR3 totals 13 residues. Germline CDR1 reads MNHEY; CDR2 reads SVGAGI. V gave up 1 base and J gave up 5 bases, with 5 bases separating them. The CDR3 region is CASSYLQTGELFF. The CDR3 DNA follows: TGTGCCAGCAGTTACTTACAGACCGGGGAGCTGTTTTTT.

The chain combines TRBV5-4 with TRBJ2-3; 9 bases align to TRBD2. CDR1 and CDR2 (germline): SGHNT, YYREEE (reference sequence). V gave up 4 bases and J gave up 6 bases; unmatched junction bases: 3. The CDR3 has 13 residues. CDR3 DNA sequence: TGTGCCAGCAGCCTAACTAGCGGGGATACGCAGTATTTT. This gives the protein CASSLTSGDTQYF.

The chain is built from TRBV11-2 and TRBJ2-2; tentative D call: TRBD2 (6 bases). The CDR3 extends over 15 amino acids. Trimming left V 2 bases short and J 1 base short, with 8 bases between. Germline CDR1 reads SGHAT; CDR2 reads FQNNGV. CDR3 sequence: CASSLSGWNTGELFF. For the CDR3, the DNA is TGTGCCAGCAGCTTAAGCGGGTGGAACACCGGGGAGCTGTTTTTT.

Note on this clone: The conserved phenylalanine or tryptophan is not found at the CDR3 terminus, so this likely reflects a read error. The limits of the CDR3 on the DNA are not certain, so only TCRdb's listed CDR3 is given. The chain's CDR3 is CTSSRMGTGGSDV. The chain couples TRBV1 to TRBJ2-4; the table's D call TRBD1 went unverified against the DNA. TRBV1 is classified as a pseudogene. The CDR3 contains 13 residues when both ends are counted.

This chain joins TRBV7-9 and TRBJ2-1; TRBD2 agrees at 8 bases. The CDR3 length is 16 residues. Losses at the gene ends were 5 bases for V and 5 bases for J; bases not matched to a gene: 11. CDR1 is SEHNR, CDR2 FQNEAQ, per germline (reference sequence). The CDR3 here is CASSVGLDEFNNEQFF. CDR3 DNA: TGTGCCAGCAGCGTGGGACTAGATGAGTTTAACAATGAGCAGTTCTTC.

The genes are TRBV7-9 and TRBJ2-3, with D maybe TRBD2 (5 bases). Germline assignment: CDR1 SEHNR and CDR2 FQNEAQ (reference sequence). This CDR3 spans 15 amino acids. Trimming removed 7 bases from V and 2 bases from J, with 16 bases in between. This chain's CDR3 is CASNLDRGPTDTQYF. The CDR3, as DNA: TGTGCCAGCAACTTGGATCGCGGGCCCACAGATACGCAGTATTTT. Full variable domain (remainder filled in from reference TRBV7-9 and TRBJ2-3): DTGVSQNPRHKITKRGQNVTFRCDPISEHNRLYWYRQTLGQGPEFLTYFQNEAQLEKSRLLSDRFSAERPKGSFSTLEIQRTEQGDSAMYLCASNLDRGPTDTQYFGPGTRLTVL.

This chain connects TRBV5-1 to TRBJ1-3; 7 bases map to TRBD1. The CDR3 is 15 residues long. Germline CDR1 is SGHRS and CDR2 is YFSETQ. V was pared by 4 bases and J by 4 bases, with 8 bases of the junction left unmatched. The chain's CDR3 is CASSPDRFVGNTIYF. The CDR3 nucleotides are TGCGCCAGCAGCCCGGACAGGTTTGTCGGAAACACCATATATTTT.

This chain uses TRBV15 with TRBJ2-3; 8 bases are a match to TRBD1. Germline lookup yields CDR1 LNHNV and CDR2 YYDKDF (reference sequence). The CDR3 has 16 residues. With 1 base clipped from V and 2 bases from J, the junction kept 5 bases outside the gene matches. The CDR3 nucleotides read TGTGCCACCAGCAGAGGACAGGGGCCAAACACAGATACGCAGTATTTT. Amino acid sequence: CATSRGQGPNTDTQYF.

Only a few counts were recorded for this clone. The CDR3 nucleotides read TGTGCCAGCAGTACCCCCCAGGGTGGCACTGAAGCTTTCTTT. Its protein product is CASSTPQGGTEAFF. V usage is TRBV6-5 and J usage is TRBJ1-1, with D perhaps matching TRBD1 (5 bases). Germline V gene data show CDR1 as MNHEY and CDR2 as SVGAGI. This CDR3 spans 14 amino acids. The V and J ends lost 5 bases and 4 bases respectively, with 14 bases between them.

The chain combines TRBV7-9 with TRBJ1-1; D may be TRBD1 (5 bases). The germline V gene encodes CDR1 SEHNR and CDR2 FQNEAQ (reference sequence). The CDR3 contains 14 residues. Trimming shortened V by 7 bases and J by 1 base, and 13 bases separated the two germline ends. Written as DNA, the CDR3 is TGTGCCAGCACCAATTTTCAGGGGAACACTGAAGCTTTCTTT. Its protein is CASTNFQGNTEAFF.

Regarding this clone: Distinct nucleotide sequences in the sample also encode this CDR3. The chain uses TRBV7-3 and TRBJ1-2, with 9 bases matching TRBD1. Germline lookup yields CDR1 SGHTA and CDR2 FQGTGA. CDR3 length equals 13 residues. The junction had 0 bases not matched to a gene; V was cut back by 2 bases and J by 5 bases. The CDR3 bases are TGTGCCAGCAGCTTAGGACAGGGGTATGGCTACACCTTC. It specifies CASSLGQGYGYTF. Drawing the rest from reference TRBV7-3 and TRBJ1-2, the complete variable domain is GAGVSQTPSNKVTEKGKYVELRCDPISGHTALYWYRQSLGQGPEFLIYFQGTGAADDSGLPNDRFFAVRPEGSVSTLKIQRTERGDSAVYLCASSLGQGYGYTFGSGTRLTVV.

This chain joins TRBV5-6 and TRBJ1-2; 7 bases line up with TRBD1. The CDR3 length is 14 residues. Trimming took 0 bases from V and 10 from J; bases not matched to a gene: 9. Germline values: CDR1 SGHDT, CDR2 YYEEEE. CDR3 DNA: TGTGCCAGCAGCTTGGTGAGGGGGCGGAGCGACTACACCTTC. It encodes CASSLVRGRSDYTF.